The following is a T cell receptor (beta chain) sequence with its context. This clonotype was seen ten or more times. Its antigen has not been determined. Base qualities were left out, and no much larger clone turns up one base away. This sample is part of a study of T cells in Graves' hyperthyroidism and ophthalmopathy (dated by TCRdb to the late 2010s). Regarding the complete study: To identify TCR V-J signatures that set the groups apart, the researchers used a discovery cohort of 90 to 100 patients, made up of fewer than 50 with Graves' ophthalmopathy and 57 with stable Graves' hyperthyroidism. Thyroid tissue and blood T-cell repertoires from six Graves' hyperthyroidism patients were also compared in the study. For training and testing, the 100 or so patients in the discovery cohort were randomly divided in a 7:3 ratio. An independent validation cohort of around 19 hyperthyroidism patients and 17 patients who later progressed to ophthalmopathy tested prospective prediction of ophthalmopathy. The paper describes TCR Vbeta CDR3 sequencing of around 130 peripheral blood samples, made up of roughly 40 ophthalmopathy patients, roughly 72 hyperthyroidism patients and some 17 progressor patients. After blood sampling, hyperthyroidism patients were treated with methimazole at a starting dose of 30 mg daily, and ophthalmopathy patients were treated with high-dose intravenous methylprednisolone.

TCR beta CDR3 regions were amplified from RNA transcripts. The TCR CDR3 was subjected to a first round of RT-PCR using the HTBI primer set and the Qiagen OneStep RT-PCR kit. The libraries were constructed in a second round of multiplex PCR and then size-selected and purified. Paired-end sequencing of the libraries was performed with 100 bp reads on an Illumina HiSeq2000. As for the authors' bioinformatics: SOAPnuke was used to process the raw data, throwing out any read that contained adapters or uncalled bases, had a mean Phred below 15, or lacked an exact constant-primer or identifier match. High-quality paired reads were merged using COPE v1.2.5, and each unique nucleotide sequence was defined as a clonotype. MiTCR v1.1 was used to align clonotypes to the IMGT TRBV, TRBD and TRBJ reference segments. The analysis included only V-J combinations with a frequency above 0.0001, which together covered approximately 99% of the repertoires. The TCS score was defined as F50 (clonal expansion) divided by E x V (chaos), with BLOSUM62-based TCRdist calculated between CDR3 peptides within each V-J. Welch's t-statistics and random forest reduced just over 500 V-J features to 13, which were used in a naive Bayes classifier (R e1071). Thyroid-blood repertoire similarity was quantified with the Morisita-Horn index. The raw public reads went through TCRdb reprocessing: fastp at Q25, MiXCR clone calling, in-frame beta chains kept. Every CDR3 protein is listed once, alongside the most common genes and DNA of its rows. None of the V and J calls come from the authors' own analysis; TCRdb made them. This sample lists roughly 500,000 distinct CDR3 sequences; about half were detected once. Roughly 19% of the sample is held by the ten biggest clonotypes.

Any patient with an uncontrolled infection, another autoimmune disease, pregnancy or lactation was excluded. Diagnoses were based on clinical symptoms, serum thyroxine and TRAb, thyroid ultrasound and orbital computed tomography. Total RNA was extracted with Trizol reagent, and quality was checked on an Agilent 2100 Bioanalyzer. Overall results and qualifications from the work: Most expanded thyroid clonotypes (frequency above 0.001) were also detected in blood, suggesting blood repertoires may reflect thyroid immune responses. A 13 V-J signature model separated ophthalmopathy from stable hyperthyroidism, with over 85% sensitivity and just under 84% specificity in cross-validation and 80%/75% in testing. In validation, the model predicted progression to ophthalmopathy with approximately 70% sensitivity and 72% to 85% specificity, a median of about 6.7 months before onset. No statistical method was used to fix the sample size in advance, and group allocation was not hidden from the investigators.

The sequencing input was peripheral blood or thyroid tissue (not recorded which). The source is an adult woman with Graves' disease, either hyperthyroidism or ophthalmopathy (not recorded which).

The bases read TGCAGCGTTGACGGTACAGGACCCCCCGGGGAGCTGTTTTTT. It translates as CSVDGTGPPGELFF. This sequence uses TRBV29-1 and TRBJ2-2; TRBD1 might be the D gene, on 5 matching bases. The junction shows trimming of 3 bases on V and 6 bases on J, plus 14 bases between the germline ends. Including the terminal cysteine and phenylalanine, the CDR3 comprises 14 residues. Of all the DNA, just the CDR3 is kept, 42 bases in frame from base 1. Per the germline V gene, SQVTM is the CDR1 and ANQGSEA is the CDR2.